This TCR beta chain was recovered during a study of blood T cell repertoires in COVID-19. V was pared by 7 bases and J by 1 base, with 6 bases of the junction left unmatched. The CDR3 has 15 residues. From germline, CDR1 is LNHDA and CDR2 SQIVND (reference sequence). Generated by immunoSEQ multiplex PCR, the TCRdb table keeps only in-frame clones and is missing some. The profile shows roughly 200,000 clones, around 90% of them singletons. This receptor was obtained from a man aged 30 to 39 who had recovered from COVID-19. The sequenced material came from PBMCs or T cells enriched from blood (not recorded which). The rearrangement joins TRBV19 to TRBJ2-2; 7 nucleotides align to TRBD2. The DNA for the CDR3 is TGTGCCAGTAAGACGTGGGGGGGGAACACCGGGGAGCTGTTTTTT. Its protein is CASKTWGGNTGELFF.